This is a list of T cell receptor beta chains from one sample in a study of T cell responses to AZD1222 COVID-19 vaccine. Assay: immunoSEQ multiplex PCR; the TCRdb copy retains only in-frame clones and omits some. This table has fewer than 150,000 clones, about 92% appearing once. The sample in question was peripheral blood, obtained on day 0 of AZD1222 vaccination. These receptors originate from an adult in good health. The CDR3 runs from the conserved cysteine through the conserved F or W. Fields, in order: J gene, V gene, D gene, clone size, CDR3 protein, CDR3 DNA. The D gene is left open where the match is weak. Only some rows state a clone size, as once, few, many or a class for expanded clones.

TRBJ2-3 | TRBV18 | TRBD2 | NA | CASSPSGGSTDTQYF | TGTGCCAGCTCACCAAGCGGGGGGAGCACAGATACGCAGTATTTT
TRBJ1-5 | TRBV5-1 | TRBD1 | few | CASSPGQGGRQPQHF | TGCGCCAGCAGCCCGGGACAGGGAGGTCGTCAGCCCCAGCATTTT
TRBJ2-7 | TRBV4-3 | NA | NA | CASILAGGTNPYEQYF | TGCGCCAGCATACTCGCAGGGGGGACGAATCCCTACGAGCAGTACTTC
TRBJ1-3 | TRBV4-3 | NA | NA | CASSQDPRGSGNTIYF | TGCGCCAGCAGCCAAGATCCCCGGGGGTCTGGAAACACCATATATTTT
TRBJ2-7 | TRBV7-2 | TRBD1 | NA | CASSPTGRVYEQYF | TGTGCCAGCAGCCCGACAGGGAGAGTCTACGAGCAGTACTTC
TRBJ2-7 | TRBV30 | NA | NA | CAWSVPGFSYEQYF | TGTGCCTGGAGTGTACCGGGATTTTCCTACGAGCAGTACTTC
TRBJ2-7 | TRBV11-2 | NA | NA | CASSLSTSYEQYF | TGTGCCAGCAGCTTAAGTACCTCCTACGAGCAGTACTTC
TRBJ1-3 | TRBV6-5 | NA | NA | CATQTAGVGNTIYF | TGTGCCACCCAAACGGCAGGGGTCGGAAACACCATATATTTT
TRBJ2-3 | TRBV4-1 | NA | NA | CASSRDESTDTQYF | TGCGCCAGCAGCCGAGACGAAAGCACAGATACGCAGTATTTT
TRBJ1-1 | TRBV5-1 | NA | NA | CASSLLAGNTEAFF | TGCGCCAGCAGCTTGTTGGCCGGGAACACTGAAGCTTTCTTT
TRBJ2-3 | TRBV20-1 | TRBD2 | NA | CSARGTAGGYF | TGCAGTGCTAGAGGAACGGCGGGAGGGTATTTT
TRBJ1-4 | TRBV29-1 | NA | NA | CSVEDRGSGEKLFF | TGCAGCGTTGAAGATAGAGGAAGTGGGGAAAAACTGTTTTTT
TRBJ1-1 | TRBV30 | NA | NA | CAWITLAGAFF | TGTGCCTGGATCACCCTGGCAGGAGCTTTCTTT
TRBJ1-2 | TRBV4-1 | TRBD1 | NA | CASSQDGGTGADSYGYTF | TGCGCCAGCAGCCAAGACGGAGGGACAGGGGCCGACTCCTATGGCTACACCTTC
TRBJ1-4 | TRBV19 | TRBD1 | NA | CASTGGQGPEKLFF | TGTGCCAGTACGGGGGGACAGGGTCCTGAAAAACTGTTTTTT
TRBJ2-7 | TRBV6-1 | TRBD2 | NA | CASSDPSGRGLYEQYF | TGTGCCAGCAGTGATCCCAGCGGGAGAGGATTATACGAGCAGTACTTC
TRBJ1-1 | TRBV2 | NA | NA | CASSVHGVKETEAFF | TGTGCCAGCAGTGTCCACGGGGTCAAGGAAACTGAAGCTTTCTTT
TRBJ1-1 | TRBV14 | NA | NA | CASSQDETNTEAFF | TGTGCCAGCAGCCAAGACGAGACCAACACTGAAGCTTTCTTT
TRBJ2-1 | TRBV6-2/TRBV6-3 | NA | once | CASSLTGQNSYNEQFF | TGTGCCAGCAGTCTCACGGGGCAAAACTCCTACAATGAGCAGTTCTTC
TRBJ2-7 | TRBV7-2 | TRBD2 | NA | CASSLLAGRNYEQYF | TGTGCCAGCAGCTTACTAGCGGGGAGAAATTACGAGCAGTACTTC
TRBJ1-1 | TRBV4-3 | TRBD1 | NA | CASRGTGIEAFF | TGCGCCAGCAGGGGGACAGGGATTGAAGCTTTCTTT
TRBJ1-2 | TRBV19 | TRBD1 | NA | CASSTLQGDYGYTF | TGTGCCAGTAGTACACTACAGGGGGACTATGGCTACACCTTC
TRBJ2-1 | TRBV5-4 | TRBD2 | NA | CASSPGTRYNEQFF | TGTGCCAGCAGCCCCGGGACTAGATACAATGAGCAGTTCTTC
TRBJ2-5 | TRBV5-4 | NA | NA | CASSLVGGKETQYF | TGTGCCAGCAGCTTGGTGGGGGGAAAAGAGACCCAGTACTTC
TRBJ2-7 | TRBV6-5 | NA | NA | CASIAISYEQYF | TGTGCCAGCATCGCAATAAGCTACGAGCAGTACTTC
TRBJ2-3 | TRBV7-6 | TRBD2 | NA | CASSLGGLAGGYTDTQYF | TGTGCCAGCAGCTTAGGTGGACTAGCGGGGGGTTACACAGATACGCAGTATTTT
TRBJ2-7 | TRBV2 | TRBD1 | NA | CASSEVGSTGNEQYF | TGTGCCAGCAGTGAGGTAGGGTCGACAGGGAACGAGCAGTACTTC
TRBJ1-2 | TRBV7-6 | TRBD1 | NA | CASSPGHRGQDYGYTF | TGTGCCAGCAGCCCAGGGCACAGGGGGCAGGACTATGGCTACACCTTC
TRBJ1-2 | TRBV5-6 | NA | NA | CASSLGRLYGYTF | TGTGCCAGCAGCTTAGGAAGGCTCTATGGCTACACCTTC
TRBJ2-5 | TRBV10-3 | TRBD2 | NA | CAIGLAGQETQYF | TGTGCCATCGGATTAGCGGGGCAAGAGACCCAGTACTTC
TRBJ2-6 | TRBV19 | TRBD1 | NA | CASSIRTGGPSGANVLTF | TGTGCCAGTAGTATCCGGACAGGGGGGCCCTCTGGGGCCAACGTCCTGACTTTC
TRBJ2-1 | TRBV5-5 | TRBD2 | NA | CASSLGLAGWNEQFF | TGTGCCAGCAGCTTGGGACTAGCGGGGTGGAATGAGCAGTTCTTC
TRBJ1-4 | TRBV30 | NA | NA | CAWSSPARYGEKLFF | TGTGCCTGGAGTTCCCCGGCCCGGTACGGGGAAAAACTGTTTTTT
TRBJ2-7 | TRBV4-3 | TRBD1 | NA | CASSQDRRGTGQNEQYF | TGCGCCAGCAGCCAAGATCGGCGAGGGACAGGGCAGAACGAGCAGTACTTC
TRBJ1-4 | TRBV4-3 | NA | NA | CASSQIRGEKLFF | TGCGCCAGCAGCCAGATACGTGGGGAAAAACTGTTTTTT
TRBJ2-1 | TRBV4-3 | TRBD2 | NA | CASSPGLAEYNEQFF | TGCGCCAGCAGCCCGGGACTAGCGGAGTACAATGAGCAGTTCTTC
TRBJ2-1 | TRBV6-2/TRBV6-3 | TRBD2 | NA | CASSWTSGRIDNEQFF | TGTGCCAGCAGTTGGACTAGCGGGAGAATCGACAATGAGCAGTTCTTC
TRBJ2-4 | TRBV6-5 | TRBD2 | NA | CASGTTGGIQYF | TGTGCCAGCGGGACCACGGGAGGCATTCAGTACTTC
TRBJ1-1 | TRBV9 | NA | NA | CASSVVGLMNTEAFF | TGTGCCAGCAGCGTAGTGGGGCTAATGAACACTGAAGCTTTCTTT
TRBJ2-3 | TRBV10-2 | TRBD2 | NA | CASSGTTFTDTQYF | TGCGCCAGCAGCGGGACTACTTTCACAGATACGCAGTATTTT
TRBJ2-2 | TRBV11-2 | NA | NA | CASSLSRAGELFF | TGTGCCAGCAGCTTAAGTCGAGCCGGGGAGCTGTTTTTT
TRBJ2-3 | TRBV3-1/TRBV3-2 | NA | NA | CASSQVNTDTQYF | TGTGCCAGCAGCCAAGTGAACACAGATACGCAGTATTTT
TRBJ2-1 | TRBV6-5 | TRBD1 | NA | CASRIDRGRDEQFF | TGTGCCAGCAGGATTGACAGGGGAAGGGATGAGCAGTTCTTC
TRBJ1-3 | TRBV4-1 | NA | NA | CASSQDTNSGNTIYF | TGCGCCAGCAGCCAAGACACTAACTCTGGAAACACCATATATTTT
TRBJ2-7 | TRBV24-1 | NA | NA | CGGGRFYEQYF | TGTGGGGGGGGCAGGTTCTACGAGCAGTACTTC
TRBJ1-5 | TRBV9 | TRBD1 | NA | CASSVGGTGVQPQHF | TGTGCCAGCAGCGTAGGCGGGACAGGGGTCCAGCCCCAGCATTTT
TRBJ2-2 | TRBV6-5 | NA | NA | CASRMDGTGELFF | TGTGCCAGCAGAATGGACGGAACCGGGGAGCTGTTTTTT
TRBJ2-3 | TRBV7-3 | NA | NA | CASSSGYGDTQYF | TGTGCCAGCAGCTCAGGCTACGGAGATACGCAGTATTTT
TRBJ1-1 | TRBV7-8 | NA | NA | CASSFGGKGTEAFF | TGTGCCAGCAGCTTTGGGGGGAAGGGGACTGAAGCTTTCTTT
TRBJ2-7 | TRBV7-9 | TRBD2 | NA | CASSLGGGRAVDEQYF | TGTGCCAGCAGCTTAGGAGGCGGGAGGGCCGTCGACGAGCAGTACTTC
TRBJ1-5 | TRBV29-1 | NA | NA | CSSNRVRANQPQHF | TGCAGCTCCAACCGGGTCAGAGCTAATCAGCCCCAGCATTTT
TRBJ1-2 | TRBV9 | NA | NA | CASSGGLDYGYTF | TGTGCCAGCAGCGGAGGGTTGGACTATGGCTACACCTTC